These 21 T cell receptor beta chains originate from one sample sequenced in a study of PD-1 blockade in classical Hodgkin lymphoma (dated by TCRdb to the early 2020s). The time point label, as the study defines it: cycle 4 day 1 (C4D1), after more than 5 weeks of nivolumab. Relapse after autologous stem cell transplantation had occurred in all trial patients, and cohorts A, B and C were distinguished by prior brentuximab vedotin exposure. Receptor libraries were prepared by the immunoSEQ multiplex PCR assay. Not all clones reach the TCRdb copy of this immuneACCESS table, which keeps in-frame sequences only. Checked studies attribute under half of the gap to unresolved V genes and leave the rest unexplained. This sample comprises over 25,000 clones, 55% to 85% of them detected only once. The top ten clonotypes cover roughly 3.6% of the sample. The sample was peripheral blood mononuclear cells (PBMCs), taken before the fourth cycle of nivolumab. Receptors originate from a human donor with classical Hodgkin lymphoma.

The J gene is TRBJ2-5, the V gene TRBV6-6, with TRBD2 identical over 10 bases. Trimming removed 0 bases from V and 5 bases from J; junction bases left unmatched: 6. This CDR3 region has 16 residues. Per the germline V gene, CDR1 is MNHNY and CDR2 is SVGAGI (reference sequence). The CDR3, as DNA: TGTGCCAGCAGTTACTCGGCTAGCGGGAGAGGCGAGACCCAGTACTTC. As protein: CASSYSASGRGETQYF.

The CDR3 region is CASSPGGGNGDQPQHF. The CDR3 bases are TGTGCCAGCAGCCCTGGCGGGGGGAACGGAGATCAGCCCCAGCATTTT. The rearrangement links TRBV7-3 to TRBJ1-5, with D possibly TRBD1 on 5 matching bases. CDR1 and CDR2 from the germline V gene are SGHTA and FQGTGA. The V and J ends lost 5 bases and 5 bases respectively, with 19 bases between them. This CDR3 is 16 amino acids long.

Only one count was recorded for this clone. The chain carries TRBV7-9 and TRBJ2-5; 7 nucleotides align to TRBD1. With V trimmed by 5 bases and J by 5 bases, 5 bases remained unmatched. The germline CDR1 and CDR2 sequences are SEHNR and FQNEAQ (reference sequence). There are 13 residues in the CDR3. CDR3 DNA sequence: TGTGCCAGCAGCCCGACAGGGTGGGAGACCCAGTACTTC. Translated: CASSPTGWETQYF.

This clone turned up a few times. The gene calls are TRBV2 and TRBJ1-5, with D possibly being TRBD1 (6 bases). The length of the CDR3 is 14 residues. Looked up from germline, CDR1 is SNHLY and CDR2 is FYNNEI. V lost 7 bases, J lost 1 base, and 11 bases lay in between. CDR3 sequence (DNA): TGTGCCAGCACCTATGGACAGAGCAATCAGCCCCAGCATTTT. Translating gives CASTYGQSNQPQHF.

V and J are TRBV28 and TRBJ2-2; 8 bases align to TRBD1. This CDR3 has 16 amino acids. The germline gives CDR1 MDHEN, CDR2 SYDVKM. V lost 10 bases and J lost 4; bases outside the gene matches: 14. CDR3 DNA sequence: TGTGCCAACCTCGACACAGGGGGGAAATTCACCGGGGAGCTGTTTTTT. Translated, it gives CANLDTGGKFTGELFF.

This clone has more than one count but fewer than ten. The chain uses TRBV18 and TRBJ2-7; possibly TRBD1 or TRBD2 for D (7 bases each). Germline V gene data show CDR1 as KGHSH and CDR2 as LQKENI. The CDR3 loop spans 14 amino acids. Trimming stripped 3 bases from V and 2 bases from J, with 11 bases between. CDR3 loop: CASSPRGTAYEQYF. The CDR3 DNA sequence: TGTGCCAGCTCACCGCGGGGGACAGCCTACGAGCAGTACTTC.

The J gene is TRBJ2-1, the V gene TRBV18; a weak D match, TRBD1 (5 bases). The CDR3 is made up of 15 amino acids. With 3 bases removed from V and 1 base from J, the gap between germline ends came to 10 bases. Germline V CDR1 and CDR2: KGHSH, LQKENI. As DNA, the CDR3 is TGTGCCAGCTCACCGTTATCAGGGTCCTACAATGAGCAGTTCTTC. Its translation: CASSPLSGSYNEQFF.

The chain employs TRBV9 and TRBJ1-6; a possible D gene is TRBD1 (5 bases). Germline V lookup: CDR1 SGDLS, CDR2 YYNGEE. The CDR3 consists of 16 residues. V gave up 5 bases and J gave up 7 bases, with 19 bases separating them. CDR3 sequence (DNA): TGTGCCAGCAGGGACGGACCAGGGTCGGTAAATTCACCCCTCCACTTT. This gives the protein CASRDGPGSVNSPLHF.

For the CDR3, the DNA is TGTGCCAGCTTGGGACAGGTCCTCCAAGAGACCCAGTACTTC. This codes for CASLGQVLQETQYF. The chain combines TRBV7-2 with TRBJ2-5, with 8 bases aligning to TRBD1. The J segment lost 1 base and the V segment lost 8 bases, leaving 6 bases of the junction unmatched. CDR1 is SGHTA, CDR2 FQGNSA, per germline. The CDR3 is made up of 14 amino acids.

V usage is TRBV28 and J usage is TRBJ1-5; no definite D call. V lost 4 bases, J lost 0 bases, and 13 bases lay in between. The CDR3 has 16 residues. Looked up from germline, CDR1 is MDHEN and CDR2 is SYDVKM. In nucleotides, the CDR3 is TGTGCCAGCAGTTCCCCTCAGCTTTTTAGCAATCAGCCCCAGCATTTT. Residues: CASSSPQLFSNQPQHF.

This clone was counted between two and nine times. The genes are TRBV6-1 and TRBJ1-1; TRBD1 might be the D (6 bases). The ends were cut back, 3 bases at V and 10 bases at J, with 18 bases in the middle. Germline assignment: CDR1 MNHNS and CDR2 SASEGT. CDR3 length equals 14 residues. CDR3 coding DNA: TGTGCCAGCAGTGATATCCTCAGGGGATCCCTAGCTTTCTTT. Protein: CASSDILRGSLAFF.

This clone was counted a few times. The chain is built from TRBV30 and TRBJ2-7; D is perhaps TRBD2 (5 bases). CDR3 length: 13 amino acids. The V and J ends lost 0 bases and 6 bases respectively, with 12 bases between them. The germline V gene encodes CDR1 GTSNPN and CDR2 SVGIG (reference sequence). In nucleotides, the CDR3 is TGTGCCTGGAGTGTCACTTCCGGGGTCGAGCAGTACTTC. Its translation is CAWSVTSGVEQYF.

The chain employs TRBV6-5 and TRBJ2-1, with 11 nucleotides matching TRBD2. The germline CDR1 and CDR2 sequences are MNHEY and SVGAGI. The CDR3 length is 16 residues. The V gene end was trimmed by 0 bases and the J gene end by 3 bases; junction bases not matched to a gene: 1. CDR3 in DNA: TGTGCCAGCAGTTACTCCCTAGCGGGAGGCTACAATGAGCAGTTCTTC. It is translated as CASSYSLAGGYNEQFF.

The rearrangement joins TRBV18 to TRBJ2-2, with a tentative D call TRBD1 (6 bases). CDR1 and CDR2 from the germline V gene are KGHSH and LQKENI. Trimming took 4 bases from V and 2 from J, leaving 14 bases between them. The CDR3 length is 16 residues. CDR3 nucleotide sequence: TGTGCCAGCTCACTGACCGGGACAACCAACACCGGGGAGCTGTTTTTT. This translates into CASSLTGTTNTGELFF.

The chain uses TRBV29-1 and TRBJ2-7; possibly TRBD2 for D (6 bases). CDR1 is SQVTM, CDR2 ANQGSEA, per germline. The V gene lost 4 bases and the J gene lost 4 bases, with 11 bases spanning the gap. CDR3 length equals 12 residues. As DNA, the CDR3 is TGCAGCGTTGGGGGGGAACAGTACGAGCAGTACTTC. Protein product: CSVGGEQYEQYF.

The DNA for the CDR3 is TGTGCCAGCAGTGAAAGTCTCGGAACAGATACGCAGTATTTT. This encodes CASSESLGTDTQYF. V and J are TRBV6-1 and TRBJ2-3; D remains unclear. The CDR3 spans 14 residues. Trimming pared 2 bases from V and 3 bases from J, leaving 9 bases between. Per the germline V gene, CDR1 is MNHNS and CDR2 is SASEGT.

The chain employs TRBV6-5 and TRBJ2-3, with 8 bases matching TRBD2. Germline loops: CDR1 MNHEY, CDR2 SVGAGI. The CDR3 length is 15 residues. Trimming removed 6 bases from V and 3 bases from J; junction bases left unmatched: 8. The DNA of the CDR3 is TGTGCCAGCAGAGCTGCCGGGACTAGGACAGATACGCAGTATTTT. It specifies CASRAAGTRTDTQYF.

This clone was recorded once. The gene calls are TRBV2 and TRBJ2-3; the D call may be TRBD1 or TRBD2 (5 bases each). The CDR3 totals 13 residues. Germline V gene sequence: CDR1 SNHLY, CDR2 FYNNEI. V lost 5 bases to trimming and J lost 7 bases, with 13 bases between them. CDR3 protein: CASSQLTGHTQYF. The CDR3 DNA is TGTGCCAGCAGTCAACTGACGGGGCATACGCAGTATTTT.

The chain couples TRBV12-5 to TRBJ1-5, with D tentatively TRBD1 (5 bases). V was pared by 1 base and J by 4 bases, with 23 bases between. This CDR3 contains 19 residues. Germline V gene lookup returns CDR1 LGHNT and CDR2 FRNRAP. The CDR3: CASGLGEPGGAARNQPQHF. The DNA for the CDR3 is TGTGCTAGTGGTTTGGGGGAACCGGGTGGGGCAGCGAGGAATCAGCCCCAGCATTTT.

The CDR3 here is CAISRVGTDTQYF. As DNA, the CDR3 is TGTGCCATCTCCCGAGTCGGCACAGATACGCAGTATTTT. The chain employs TRBV10-3 and TRBJ2-3; D is undetermined. The CDR3 spans 13 residues. The germline V and J ends were trimmed by 8 bases and 1 base, with 10 bases remaining between them. The germline CDR1 and CDR2 sequences are ENHRY and SYGVKD.

The rearrangement uses TRBV19 and TRBJ1-1, with unresolved D. This CDR3 is built from 17 residues. Trimming removed 5 bases at V and 1 base at J, with 20 bases between. Germline CDR1 is LNHDA and CDR2 is SQIVND (reference sequence). The DNA for the CDR3 is TGTGCCAGTAGTCACGGGCCGGAGCCGCTCCCGAACACTGAAGCTTTCTTT. Protein product: CASSHGPEPLPNTEAFF.